This T cell receptor beta chain appears in the sequencing data of a study of T cells in Graves' hyperthyroidism and ophthalmopathy. Orbital computed tomography and thyroid ultrasound, together with serum TRAb and thyroxine and clinical symptoms, were used for diagnoses. The length of the CDR3 is 17 residues. The germline CDR1 and CDR2 sequences are LNHNV and YYDKDF (reference sequence). V was cut by 3 bases and J by 1 base, with 19 bases left in between. It was RNA transcripts that yielded the amplified TCR beta CDR3 regions. An initial round of RT-PCR targeting the TCR CDR3 relied on the HTBI primer set. Using its own MiXCR run on the multiplex PCR reads, TCRdb lists one record per CDR3 protein. Of over 650,000 distinct CDR3 sequences listed, 45% are singletons.

The V gene is TRBV15, the J gene TRBJ2-7; TRBD1 or TRBD2 may be the D gene (5 bases each). The sample was peripheral blood or thyroid tissue (not recorded which). This receptor was identified in an adult man with Graves' disease, either hyperthyroidism or ophthalmopathy (not recorded which). This CDR3 is CATSSPTTRGDSYEQYF. DNA of the CDR3: TGTGCCACCAGCAGCCCGACGACGAGGGGAGATTCCTACGAGCAGTACTTC.